Listed below are T cell receptor beta chains from one sample, sequenced in a study of shared clonotypes between healthy human individuals. Sequenced by immunoSEQ multiplex PCR; TCRdb stores in-frame clones only, minus some. This repertoire shows 2 million or so clones, 85% to 95% found once; its top ten account for 0.13%. Sequencing was carried out using naive CD4+ T cells sorted from blood. The origin of the receptors is a man aged 18 to 29 in good health. Each CDR3 is given with its conserved first and last residue. The D gene is left open where the match is weak. Clone size is stated in some rows and not others, as once, few, many or a class when expanded.

cdr3_nt cdr3_aa j_call d_call v_call clone_size
TGTGCCACTGCTGTGGGGGGCCTCACCACCTACGAGCAGTACTTC CATAVGGLTTYEQYF TRBJ2-7 . TRBV5-5 .
TGTGCCAGCAGCTCCGACAGTTTAAATTCACCCCTCCACTTT CASSSDSLNSPLHF TRBJ1-6 . TRBV7-3 .
TGTGCCAGTAGTACGTCGGGGACAGATACGCAGTATTTT CASSTSGTDTQYF TRBJ2-3 . TRBV19 .
TGTGCCAGCAGTCGACAGGGAAATTATGGCTACACCTTC CASSRQGNYGYTF TRBJ1-2 TRBD1 TRBV28 once
TGCGCCAGCAGCCCCACAGGGGGCTATGGCTACACCTTC CASSPTGGYGYTF TRBJ1-2 TRBD1 TRBV5-1 .
TGCGCCAGCAGTAAAGGACAGGGTCCCTACGAGCAGTACTTC CASSKGQGPYEQYF TRBJ2-7 TRBD1 TRBV10-1 few
TGTGCCAGCAGTGAGACCCCTAGCGGGGGGACCTACAATGAGCAGTTCTTC CASSETPSGGTYNEQFF TRBJ2-1 TRBD2 TRBV2 once
TGTGCCAGCAGCTTAAGCGGGGCGCAGACAGATACGCAGTATTTT CASSLSGAQTDTQYF TRBJ2-3 TRBD2 TRBV9 .
TGTGCCAGCAGCTTGGGGCAGGGACATGGCTACGAGCAGTACTTC CASSLGQGHGYEQYF TRBJ2-7 . TRBV5-6 .
TGTGCCAGCAGCTTTTGGGGAGGGGACCTAGCCAAAAACATTCAGTACTTC CASSFWGGDLAKNIQYF TRBJ2-4 . TRBV21-1 once
TGTGCCAGCAGTGCCCAACAGGGGCCGGGAACCGGGGAGCTGTTTTTT CASSAQQGPGTGELFF TRBJ2-2 TRBD1 TRBV6-4 .
TGTGCCAGCAGTTATGGGAATGAGCAGTTCTTC CASSYGNEQFF TRBJ2-1 . TRBV6-5 .
TGTGCCAGCGGGGCGGGACTCCCGAGACAGACCCAGTACTTC CASGAGLPRQTQYF TRBJ2-5 . TRBV28 .
TGTGCCAGCCGAACAGGGCCCGATCCGGGGGAGCAGTTCTTC CASRTGPDPGEQFF TRBJ2-1 . TRBV9 .
TGCGCCAGCAGCCAAGAAGGCGGCTGGCCTGGGAATGAGCAGTTCTTC CASSQEGGWPGNEQFF TRBJ2-1 . TRBV4-3 once
TGTGCCAGCAGCTTAGGTACAGCGGACACTGAAGCTTTCTTT CASSLGTADTEAFF TRBJ1-1 . TRBV7-9 .